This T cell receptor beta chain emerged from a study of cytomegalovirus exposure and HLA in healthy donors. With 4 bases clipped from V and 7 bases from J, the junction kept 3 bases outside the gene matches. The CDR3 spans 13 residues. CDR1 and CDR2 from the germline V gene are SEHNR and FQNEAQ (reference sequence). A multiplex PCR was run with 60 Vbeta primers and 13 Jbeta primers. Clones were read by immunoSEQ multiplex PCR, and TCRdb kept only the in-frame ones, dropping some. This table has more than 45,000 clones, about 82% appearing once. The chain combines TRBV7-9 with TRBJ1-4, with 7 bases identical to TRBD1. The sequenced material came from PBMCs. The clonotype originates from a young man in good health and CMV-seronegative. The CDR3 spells CASSSSGGEKLFF. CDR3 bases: TGTGCCAGCAGCTCATCAGGGGGTGAAAAACTGTTTTTT.